This TCR beta chain was retrieved from a study of radiotherapy plus CTLA-4 blockade in lung cancer. On the study more broadly: Objective response rate was 18%; disease control rate, 25% to 35%. Study results and limitations: Radiotherapy with ipilimumab was followed by blood expansion of tumor-derived clones.

Here immunoSEQ multiplex PCR was the method, and the copy in TCRdb shows in-frame clones only, minus some. Here the sample spans approximately 45,000 clones, roughly 60% being singletons. In this sample, this clone turned up a few times. No antigen is known for it. After removal of 2 bases from V and 8 bases from J, the junction contained 6 bases not matched to a gene. This CDR3 is 15 amino acids long. Germline CDR1 is SGHTA and CDR2 is FQGTGA. J is TRBJ2-1 and V is TRBV7-3; TRBD2 matches 10 bases. Here the sequenced sample was peripheral blood, taken from a patient treated with radiotherapy plus ipilimumab. This receptor was obtained from a human donor with non-small cell lung cancer who had a partial response to radiotherapy plus ipilimumab. CDR3 loop: CASSLALAGAHEQFF. For the CDR3, the DNA is TGTGCCAGCAGCTTAGCCCTAGCGGGAGCTCATGAGCAGTTCTTC.